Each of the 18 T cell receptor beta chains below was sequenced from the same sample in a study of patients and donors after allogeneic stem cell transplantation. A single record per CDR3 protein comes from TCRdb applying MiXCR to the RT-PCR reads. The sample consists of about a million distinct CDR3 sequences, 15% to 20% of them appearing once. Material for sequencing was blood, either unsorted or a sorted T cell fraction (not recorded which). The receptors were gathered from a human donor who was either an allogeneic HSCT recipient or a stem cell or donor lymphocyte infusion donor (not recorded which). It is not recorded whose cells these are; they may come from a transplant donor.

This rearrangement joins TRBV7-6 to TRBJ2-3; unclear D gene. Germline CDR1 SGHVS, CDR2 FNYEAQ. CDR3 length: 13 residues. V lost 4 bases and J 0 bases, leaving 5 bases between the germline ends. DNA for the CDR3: TGTGCCAGCAGCTCCTTTAGCACAGATACGCAGTATTTT. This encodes CASSSFSTDTQYF. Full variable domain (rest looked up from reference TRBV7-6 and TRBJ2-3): GAGVSQSPRYKVTKRGQDVALRCDPISGHVSLYWYRQALGQGPEFLTYFNYEAQQDKSGLPNDRFSAERPEGSISTLTIQRTEQRDSAMYRCASSSFSTDTQYFGPGTRLTVL.

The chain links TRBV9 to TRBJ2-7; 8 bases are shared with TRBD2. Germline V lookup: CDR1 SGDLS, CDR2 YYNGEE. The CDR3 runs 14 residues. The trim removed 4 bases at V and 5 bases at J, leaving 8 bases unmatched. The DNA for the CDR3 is TGTGCCAGCAGCCAAGCGGGAGCGCTGGACGAGCAGTACTTC. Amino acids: CASSQAGALDEQYF.

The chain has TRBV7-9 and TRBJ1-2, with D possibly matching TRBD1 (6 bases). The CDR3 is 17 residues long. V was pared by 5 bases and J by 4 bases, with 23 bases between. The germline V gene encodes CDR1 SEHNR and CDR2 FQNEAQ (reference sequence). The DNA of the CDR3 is TGTGCCAGCAGCCCGGCCAGGGGTCATGAGGGGGGCTATGGCTACACCTTC. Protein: CASSPARGHEGGYGYTF.

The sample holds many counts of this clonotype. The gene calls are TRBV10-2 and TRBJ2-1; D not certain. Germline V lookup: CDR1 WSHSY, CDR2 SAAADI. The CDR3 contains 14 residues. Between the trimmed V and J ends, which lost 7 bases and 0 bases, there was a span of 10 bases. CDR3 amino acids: CASTGTSSYNEQFF. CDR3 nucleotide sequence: TGCGCCAGCACGGGCACGAGCTCCTACAATGAGCAGTTCTTC.

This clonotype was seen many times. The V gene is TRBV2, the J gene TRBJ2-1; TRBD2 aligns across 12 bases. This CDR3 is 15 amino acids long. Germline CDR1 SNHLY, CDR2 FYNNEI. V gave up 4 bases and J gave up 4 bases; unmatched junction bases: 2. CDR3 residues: CASSGTSGKYNEQFF. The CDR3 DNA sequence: TGTGCCAGCAGTGGGACTAGCGGGAAATACAATGAGCAGTTCTTC.

CDR3 in DNA: TGCAGTGCTAAGGGCAGCGGGGGAGGAAAGGGCCGCAATGAGCAGTTCTTC. It specifies CSAKGSGGGKGRNEQFF. This chain uses TRBV20-1 with TRBJ2-1; 8 positions match TRBD2. CDR3 size: 17 residues. V was pared by 4 bases and J by 6 bases, with 17 bases of the junction left unmatched. The germline V gene encodes CDR1 DFQATT and CDR2 SNEGSKA (reference sequence).

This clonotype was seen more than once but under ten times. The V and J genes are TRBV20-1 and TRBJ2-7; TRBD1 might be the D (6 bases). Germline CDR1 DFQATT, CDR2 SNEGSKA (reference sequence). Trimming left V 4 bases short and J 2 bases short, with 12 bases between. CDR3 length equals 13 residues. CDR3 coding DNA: TGCAGTGCTATCGACAGGCCACCCTACGAGCAGTACTTC. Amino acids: CSAIDRPPYEQYF.

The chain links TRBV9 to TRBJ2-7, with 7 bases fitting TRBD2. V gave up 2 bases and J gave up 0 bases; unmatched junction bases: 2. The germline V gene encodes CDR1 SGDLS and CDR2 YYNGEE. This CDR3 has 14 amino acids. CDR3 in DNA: TGTGCCAGCAGCGTCGGGACTACCTCCTACGAGCAGTACTTC. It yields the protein CASSVGTTSYEQYF.

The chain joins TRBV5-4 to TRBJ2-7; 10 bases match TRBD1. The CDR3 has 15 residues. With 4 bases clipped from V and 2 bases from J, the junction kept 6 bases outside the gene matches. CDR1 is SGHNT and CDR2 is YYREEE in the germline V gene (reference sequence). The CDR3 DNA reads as TGTGCCAGCAGCCCGGGACAGGGGTTAGCCTACGAGCAGTACTTC. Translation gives CASSPGQGLAYEQYF. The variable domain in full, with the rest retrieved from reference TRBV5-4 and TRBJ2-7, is ETGVTQSPTHLIKTRGQQVTLRCSSQSGHNTVSWYQQALGQGPQFIFQYYREEENGRGNFPPRFSGLQFPNYSSELNVNALELDDSALYLCASSPGQGLAYEQYFGPGTRLTVT.

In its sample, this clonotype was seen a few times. For the CDR3, the DNA is TGTGCCAGCAGCGACGGGGGGGGTAACGAGCAGTACTTC. Translation: CASSDGGGNEQYF. This chain connects TRBV21-1 to TRBJ2-7; the table calls TRBD1, which could not be checked here. TRBV21-1 is a documented pseudogene. The CDR3 totals 13 residues.

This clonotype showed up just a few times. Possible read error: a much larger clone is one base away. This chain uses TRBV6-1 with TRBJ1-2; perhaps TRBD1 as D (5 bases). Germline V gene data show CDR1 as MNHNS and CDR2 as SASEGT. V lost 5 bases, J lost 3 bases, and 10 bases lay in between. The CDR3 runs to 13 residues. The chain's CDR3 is CASSPDSDYGYTF. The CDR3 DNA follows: TGTGCCAGCAGTCCCGACAGTGACTATGGCTACACCTTC.

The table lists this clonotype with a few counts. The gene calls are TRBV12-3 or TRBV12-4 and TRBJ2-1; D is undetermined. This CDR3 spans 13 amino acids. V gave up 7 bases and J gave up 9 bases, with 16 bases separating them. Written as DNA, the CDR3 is TGTGCCAGCACCCCCAAAGGCGGTAGTGAGCAGTTCTTC. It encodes CASTPKGGSEQFF.

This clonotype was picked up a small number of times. CDR3 nucleotides: TGTGCCAGCAGCTTATTGGCAGCCATGAACACTGAAGCTTTCTTT. This sequence encodes CASSLLAAMNTEAFF. This rearrangement joins TRBV7-2 to TRBJ1-1; D not certain. The CDR3 consists of 15 residues. CDR1 and CDR2 from the germline V gene are SGHTA and FQGNSA. The germline V and J ends were trimmed by 2 bases and 0 bases, with 10 bases remaining between them.

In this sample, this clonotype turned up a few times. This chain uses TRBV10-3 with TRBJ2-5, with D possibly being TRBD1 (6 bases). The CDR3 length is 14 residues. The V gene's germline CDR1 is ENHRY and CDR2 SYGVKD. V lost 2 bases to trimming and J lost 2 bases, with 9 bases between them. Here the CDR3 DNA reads TGTGCCATCAGTGAGACAGGGAGACAAGAGACCCAGTACTTC. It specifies CAISETGRQETQYF.

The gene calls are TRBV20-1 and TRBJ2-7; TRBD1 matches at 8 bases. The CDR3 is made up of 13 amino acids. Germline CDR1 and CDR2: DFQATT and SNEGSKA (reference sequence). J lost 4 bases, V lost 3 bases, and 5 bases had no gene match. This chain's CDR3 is CSASGTGVYEQYF. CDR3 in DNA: TGCAGTGCTAGCGGGACAGGCGTATACGAGCAGTACTTC.

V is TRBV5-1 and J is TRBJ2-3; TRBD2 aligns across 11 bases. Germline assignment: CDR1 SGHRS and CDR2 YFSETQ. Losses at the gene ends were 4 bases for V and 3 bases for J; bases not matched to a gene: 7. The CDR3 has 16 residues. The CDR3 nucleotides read TGCGCCAGCAGCCCCCAATTAGCGGGAGGGACAGATACGCAGTATTTT. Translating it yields CASSPQLAGGTDTQYF.

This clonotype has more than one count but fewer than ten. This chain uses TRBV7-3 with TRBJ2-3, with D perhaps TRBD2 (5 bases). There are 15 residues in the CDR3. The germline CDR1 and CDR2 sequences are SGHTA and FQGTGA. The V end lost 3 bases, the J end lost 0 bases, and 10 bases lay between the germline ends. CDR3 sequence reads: CASSFLPSSTDTQYF. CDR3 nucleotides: TGTGCCAGCAGCTTTCTCCCTAGCAGCACAGATACGCAGTATTTT.

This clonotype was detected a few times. In DNA form, the CDR3 reads TGTGCCAGCAGGGGGCCGTCTTGGTACGGCTACACCTTC. As protein: CASRGPSWYGYTF. This chain uses TRBV12-3 or TRBV12-4 with TRBJ1-2; TRBD1 might be the D (5 bases). The CDR3 extends over 13 amino acids. Trimming left V 6 bases short and J 8 bases short, with 16 bases between.